This is a list of T cell receptor beta chains from one sample in a study of resident and recirculating memory T cells in vitiligo. Only in-frame clones appear in the TCRdb table, and some are missing; sequencing was by immunoSEQ multiplex PCR. The table includes about 42,000 clones, approximately 91% detected once. The sample was blood. The receptors shown here come from a male donor with vitiligo. Both conserved end residues are part of each CDR3. D genes are given only for firm matches. Some rows mark clone size as missing; the rest say once, few, many or name a class of expanded clone.

D	V	J	size	CDR3	DNA
-	TRBV25-1	TRBJ1-6	-	CASSSQLYSPLHF	TGTGCCAGCAGTTCACAGCTTTATTCACCCCTCCACTTT
-	TRBV7-8	TRBJ2-7	-	CASSPHYEQYF	TGTGCCAGCAGCCCCCATTACGAGCAGTACTTC
TRBD1	TRBV9	TRBJ1-2	-	CASSVGQGEQWGYTF	TGTGCCAGCAGCGTAGGACAGGGGGAGCAGTGGGGCTACACCTTC
-	TRBV14	TRBJ2-7	-	CASSQGRASYEQYF	TGTGCCAGCAGCCAAGGCAGGGCCTCCTACGAGCAGTACTTC
-	TRBV7-9	TRBJ1-4	once	CASSLVGATTNEKLFF	TGTGCCAGCAGCTTAGTAGGGGCTACAACTAATGAAAAACTGTTTTTT
-	TRBV21-1	TRBJ1-1	-	CASSKKGGGKGLNTEAFF	TGTGCCAGCAGCAAGAAGGGGGGGGGTAAGGGGTTAAACACTGAAGCTTTCTTT
-	TRBV7-2	TRBJ2-7	-	CASSSGSYYEQYF	TGTGCCAGCAGCTCCGGGTCCTACTACGAGCAGTACTTC
TRBD2	TRBV7-9	TRBJ2-2	-	CASSPPAGSYTGELFF	TGTGCCAGCAGCCCGCCAGCGGGGTCTTACACCGGGGAGCTGTTTTTT
-	TRBV7-8	TRBJ1-5	-	CASSQAGTQGQPQHF	TGTGCCAGCAGCCAGGCGGGTACACAGGGTCAGCCCCAGCATTTT
-	TRBV10-1	TRBJ2-3	once	CASSRTPQETDTQYF	TGCGCCAGCTCAAGGACACCCCAGGAGACAGATACGCAGTATTTT
-	TRBV5-1	TRBJ2-7	-	CASRMDRAYEQYF	TGCGCCAGCAGAATGGACAGAGCCTACGAGCAGTACTTC
-	TRBV6-5	TRBJ2-7	-	CASSYSLRGLSYEQYF	TGTGCCAGCAGTTACTCCCTGCGGGGGCTCTCCTACGAGCAGTACTTC
TRBD2	TRBV7-2	TRBJ2-1	-	CASSPPRGDRRDLDEQFF	TGTGCCAGCAGCCCCCCGCGGGGGGACCGTCGGGACCTCGATGAGCAGTTCTTC
-	TRBV18	TRBJ2-7	few	CASSQEGVSLLYEQYF	TGTGCCAGCTCACAAGAAGGGGTTTCACTTCTCTACGAGCAGTACTTC
TRBD2	TRBV7-2	TRBJ2-2	-	CASTFGTSRSGELFF	TGTGCCAGCACCTTTGGGACTAGCCGTTCCGGGGAGCTGTTTTTT
TRBD2	TRBV6-1	TRBJ2-5	once	CASILRGGLETQYF	TGTGCCAGCATCCTACGGGGGGGCCTGGAGACCCAGTACTTC
TRBD1	TRBV30	TRBJ2-2	-	CAWAFQTGWSGELFF	TGTGCCTGGGCCTTTCAGACAGGGTGGTCCGGGGAGCTGTTTTTT
-	TRBV12-5	TRBJ1-1	once	CASGSDSEAFF	TGTGCTAGTGGTTCGGACAGTGAAGCTTTCTTT
-	TRBV28	TRBJ1-5	-	CASSLNSQPQHF	TGTGCCAGCAGTTTAAATAGTCAGCCCCAGCATTTT
TRBD2	TRBV19	TRBJ2-1	once	CASSISGTSSYNEQFF	TGTGCCAGTAGTATCTCCGGGACTAGTTCCTACAATGAGCAGTTCTTC
TRBD2	TRBV4-3	TRBJ2-3	-	CASSPVRAGGFTDTQYF	TGCGCCAGCAGCCCCGTAAGAGCGGGGGGCTTCACAGATACGCAGTATTTT
-	TRBV30	TRBJ2-5	-	CAWSLANSREAQYF	TGTGCCTGGAGTTTGGCCAATTCAAGAGAGGCCCAGTACTTC
-	TRBV7-9	TRBJ1-6	-	CASSLGSGDGPPLHF	TGTGCCAGCAGCTTAGGGTCAGGGGATGGGCCACCCCTCCACTTT
-	TRBV9	TRBJ2-3	-	CASSVVPGTDTQYF	TGTGCCAGCAGCGTAGTACCGGGCACAGATACGCAGTATTTT
TRBD1	TRBV9	TRBJ1-2	once	CASSVEMTGVGGYTF	TGTGCCAGCAGCGTGGAAATGACAGGGGTGGGTGGCTACACCTTC
TRBD1	TRBV7-9	TRBJ2-5	once	CASSLMQGEETQYF	TGTGCCAGCAGCTTAATGCAGGGGGAGGAGACCCAGTACTTC
-	TRBV6-1	TRBJ2-3	-	CASSERLEATDTQYF	TGTGCCAGCAGTGAAAGGCTGGAGGCCACAGATACGCAGTATTTT
-	TRBV2	TRBJ2-5	-	CASRLTRQETQYF	TGTGCCAGCCGATTGACTCGCCAAGAGACCCAGTACTTC
-	TRBV7-6	TRBJ2-2	-	CASSLRGWAGELFF	TGTGCCAGCAGCTTAAGGGGTTGGGCCGGGGAGCTGTTTTTT
-	TRBV7-2	TRBJ1-1	-	CASSFREGEAFF	TGTGCCAGCAGCTTCCGGGAAGGAGAAGCTTTCTTT
-	TRBV9	TRBJ2-3	-	CASSVAPVSTDTQYF	TGTGCCAGCAGCGTAGCCCCCGTAAGCACAGATACGCAGTATTTT
-	TRBV18	TRBJ1-2	-	CASSPTMSAEGYTF	TGTGCCAGCTCACCTACCATGTCGGCGGAGGGCTACACCTTC
TRBD1	TRBV6-1	TRBJ1-1	few	CASSGDRYTEAFF	TGTGCCAGCAGTGGGGACAGATACACTGAAGCTTTCTTT
TRBD1	TRBV5-4	TRBJ1-2	few	CASMGQVDGDGYTF	TGTGCCAGTATGGGACAGGTCGACGGCGATGGCTACACCTTC
TRBD1	TRBV7-3	TRBJ2-2	-	CASSQGPGGNTGELFF	TGTGCCAGCAGCCAAGGTCCAGGGGGCAACACCGGGGAGCTGTTTTTT
-	TRBV9	TRBJ1-3	-	CASSGQVSGNTIYF	TGTGCCAGCAGCGGACAGGTTTCTGGAAACACCATATATTTT
TRBD2	TRBV2	TRBJ2-7	-	CASIAGEQYF	TGTGCCAGTATAGCGGGCGAGCAGTACTTC
-	TRBV30	TRBJ1-2	-	CAWSVNNYGYTF	TGTGCCTGGAGCGTAAATAACTATGGCTACACCTTC
-	TRBV6-5	TRBJ1-2	-	CASSYLGAYGYTF	TGTGCCAGCAGTTACTTAGGGGCCTATGGCTACACCTTC
-	TRBV11-3	TRBJ2-6	-	CASSLDSVGSGANVLTF	TGTGCCAGCAGCTTGGACTCGGTGGGGTCTGGGGCCAACGTCCTGACTTTC
TRBD1	TRBV30	TRBJ2-7	-	CAWTETGIYEQYF	TGTGCCTGGACTGAGACAGGGATCTACGAGCAGTACTTC
-	TRBV7-2	TRBJ2-3	-	CASSPGLPSTDTQYF	TGTGCCAGCAGCCCCGGACTACCTAGCACAGATACGCAGTATTTT
TRBD1	TRBV6-5	TRBJ1-2	-	CASSRTGAARRTF	TGTGCCAGCAGTCGGACAGGGGCAGCGAGGAGGACCTTC
-	TRBV4-2	TRBJ2-1	-	CASSQDWRGFAEQFF	TGTGCCAGCAGCCAAGATTGGAGGGGCTTTGCGGAGCAGTTCTTC
TRBD2	TRBV4-1	TRBJ2-4	-	CASSQGRGGVQYF	TGCGCCAGCAGCCAAGGCCGCGGGGGGGTTCAGTACTTC
-	TRBV5-4	TRBJ2-3	-	CASSGGDTQYF	TGTGCCAGCAGCGGGGGGGATACGCAGTATTTT
-	TRBV27	TRBJ1-6	-	CASSRTDNSPLHF	TGTGCCAGCTCCCGGACAGATAATTCACCCCTCCACTTT